These 32 T cell receptor beta chains originate from one sample sequenced in a study of blood T cell repertoires in COVID-19. TCRdb's copy holds only in-frame clones and misses some; the assay was immunoSEQ multiplex PCR. The sample lists roughly 450,000 clones, about 92% seen once, with about 0.57% in the top ten. Sample: PBMCs or T cells enriched from blood (not recorded which). The origin of the receptors is a man aged 18 to 29 who had recovered from COVID-19.

This clone occurred once. The genes are TRBV30 and TRBJ2-2; the D is unclear. This CDR3 spans 14 amino acids. CDR1 GTSNPN and CDR2 SVGIG come from the germline V gene (reference sequence). Trimming stripped 3 bases from V and 0 bases from J, with 8 bases between. The CDR3 nucleotides read TGTGCCTGGAGGCTGGGCGCGAACACCGGGGAGCTGTTTTTT. This translates into CAWRLGANTGELFF.

The J gene is TRBJ2-2, the V gene TRBV7-2, with D possibly being TRBD2 (7 bases). The ends were cut back, 4 bases at V and 6 bases at J, with 15 bases in the middle. Germline loops: CDR1 SGHTA, CDR2 FQGNSA. CDR3 length equals 15 residues. CDR3 nucleotides: TGTGCCAGCAGCTCGGGGAGGGGGTCCGCCGGGGAGCTGTTTTTT. It specifies CASSSGRGSAGELFF.

The V call is TRBV28, the J call TRBJ2-1; no firm D call. Germline CDR1 reads MDHEN; CDR2 reads SYDVKM. This CDR3 contains 14 residues. V was cut by 7 bases and J by 1 base, with 11 bases left in between. In DNA form, the CDR3 reads TGTGCCAGCAATCAGGTTGGGTCCTACAATGAGCAGTTCTTC. The encoded protein is CASNQVGSYNEQFF.

This clone was counted between two and nine times. V is TRBV2 and J is TRBJ2-7, with 11 nucleotides matching TRBD1. This CDR3 has 15 residues. The ends lost 5 bases at V and 4 bases at J; junction bases unmatched: 7. Germline CDR1 SNHLY, CDR2 FYNNEI. In DNA, the CDR3 is TGTGCCAGCAGTTCCCCGGACAGGGGGCGTTACGAGCAGTACTTC. Its translation is CASSSPDRGRYEQYF.

The chain uses TRBV6-5 and TRBJ1-1; D may be TRBD1 (5 bases). The germline CDR1 and CDR2 sequences are MNHEY and SVGAGI. This CDR3 region has 11 residues. Trimming removed 8 bases at V and 4 bases at J, with 8 bases between. Here the CDR3 reads CASGTSTEAFF. CDR3 nucleotide sequence: TGTGCCAGCGGGACTTCCACTGAAGCTTTCTTT.

The rearrangement uses TRBV24-1 and TRBJ2-7; D possibly corresponds to TRBD1 (5 bases). V lost 5 bases and J 5 bases, leaving 9 bases between the germline ends. The germline gives CDR1 KGHDR, CDR2 SFDVKD. CDR3 length: 12 residues. CDR3 coding DNA: TGTGCCACCAGTGTCAGGGATAACGAGCAGTACTTC. Protein product: CATSVRDNEQYF.

This clone was seen repeatedly, ten times or more. The chain couples TRBV6-4 to TRBJ2-6, with D uncertain. The CDR3 extends over 15 amino acids. Trimming took off 0 bases at V and 0 bases at J, with 3 bases between the two ends. CDR1 is MRHNA and CDR2 is SNTAGT in the germline V gene. DNA for the CDR3: TGTGCCAGCAGTGACTCCAGCTCTGGGGCCAACGTCCTGACTTTC. This codes for CASSDSSSGANVLTF.

This clone came up once. In DNA, the CDR3 is TGTGCCAGCAGTGAGTTTATTGGGAGTGGCTACACCTTC. Its protein product is CASSEFIGSGYTF. The rearrangement joins TRBV25-1 to TRBJ1-2; D uncertain. The V gene's germline CDR1 is MGHDK and CDR2 SYGVNS. The CDR3 contains 13 residues. Deletions cut 3 bases from V and 7 bases from J, with 12 bases between.

The genes are TRBV12-1 and TRBJ1-2; the table's D gene call, TRBD1, was not cross checked with the DNA. TRBV12-1 is classified as a pseudogene. CDR3 size: 13 residues. CDR3 nucleotides: TGTGCCAGCAGCCGGGACAAAAACTATGGCTACACCTTC. This gives the protein CASSRDKNYGYTF.

This clone was detected once. The V call is TRBV18, the J call TRBJ2-7; 10 bases fit TRBD1. The trim removed 3 bases at V and 2 bases at J, leaving 7 bases unmatched. The germline CDR1 and CDR2 sequences are KGHSH and LQKENI. The CDR3 runs to 16 residues. CDR3 region: CASSPTAGTGAYEQYF. The CDR3 nucleotides are TGTGCCAGCTCACCCACCGCCGGGACAGGGGCCTACGAGCAGTACTTC.

V is TRBV9 and J is TRBJ2-1, with 7 bases fitting TRBD2. Germline loops: CDR1 SGDLS, CDR2 YYNGEE. The trim removed 0 bases at V and 5 bases at J, leaving 5 bases unmatched. The CDR3 has 15 amino acids. The CDR3 protein is CASSVGLAENNEQFF. In DNA form, the CDR3 reads TGTGCCAGCAGCGTAGGGCTAGCGGAGAACAATGAGCAGTTCTTC.

The V gene is TRBV7-8, the J gene TRBJ1-2, with TRBD1 identical over 7 bases. The germline V gene encodes CDR1 SGHVS and CDR2 FQNEAQ. The trim removed 2 bases at V and 7 bases at J, leaving 10 bases unmatched. CDR3 length equals 15 residues. Written as DNA, the CDR3 is TGTGCCAGCAGCTTATTCCCGGGACAGCAGGGTGGCTACACCTTC. It translates to CASSLFPGQQGGYTF. Full variable domain (rest looked up from reference TRBV7-8 and TRBJ1-2): GAGVSQSPRYKVAKRGQDVALRCDPISGHVSLFWYQQALGQGPEFLTYFQNEAQLDKSGLPSDRFFAERPEGSVSTLKIQRTQQEDSAVYLCASSLFPGQQGGYTFGSGTRLTVV.

The gene calls are TRBV27 and TRBJ1-5, with D perhaps matching TRBD1 (6 bases). Germline V gene sequence: CDR1 MNHEY, CDR2 SMNVEV (reference sequence). CDR3 length: 15 residues. Trimming shortened V by 8 bases and J by 1 base, and 15 bases separated the two germline ends. CDR3 nucleotide sequence: TGTGCCAGCGGATACAGGGCGGAAAGCAATCAGCCCCAGCATTTT. Its translation is CASGYRAESNQPQHF.

Points on this clone: Other DNA sequences from this sample encode an identical CDR3 as well. CDR3 loop: CASSLAGGDYGYTF. DNA of the CDR3: TGCGCCAGCAGCTTGGCTGGAGGGGACTATGGCTACACCTTC. This chain links TRBV5-1 with TRBJ1-2, with D perhaps matching TRBD1 (5 bases). The CDR3 has 14 amino acids. Germline-derived CDR1 and CDR2 are SGHRS and YFSETQ. Trimming stripped 0 bases from V and 3 bases from J, with 9 bases between.

V usage is TRBV6-5 and J usage is TRBJ2-1; possible D gene TRBD2, 5 bases. Looked up from germline, CDR1 is MNHEY and CDR2 is SVGAGI. The CDR3 contains 13 residues. Trimming took 6 bases from V and 8 from J, leaving 14 bases between them. CDR3 sequence: CASSGVSRDEQFF. The CDR3 DNA is TGTGCCAGCAGCGGGGTATCGCGCGATGAGCAGTTCTTC.

The chain uses TRBV30 and TRBJ1-5; D perhaps matches TRBD1 (6 bases). The CDR3 runs 13 residues. Germline loops: CDR1 GTSNPN, CDR2 SVGIG (reference sequence). Between the trimmed V and J ends, which lost 4 bases and 4 bases, there was a span of 11 bases. CDR3 nucleotides: TGTGCCTGGAATACAGGGTTTAATCAGCCCCAGCATTTT. This encodes CAWNTGFNQPQHF.

The V gene is TRBV28, the J gene TRBJ1-4, with D unresolved. Germline lookup yields CDR1 MDHEN and CDR2 SYDVKM. V was pared by 6 bases and J by 0 bases, with 11 bases between. The length of the CDR3 is 15 residues. The CDR3 reads CASRAYRSTNEKLFF. The CDR3 DNA reads as TGTGCCAGCAGGGCATACCGCTCAACTAATGAAAAACTGTTTTTT.

The chain couples TRBV2 to TRBJ1-6; TRBD1 is a possible D gene (5 bases). Germline CDR1 reads SNHLY; CDR2 reads FYNNEI. The CDR3 runs 13 residues. The V end lost 6 bases, the J end lost 10 bases, and 13 bases lay between the germline ends. CDR3 in amino acids: CASRGQGGSPLHF. In DNA form, the CDR3 reads TGTGCCAGCAGAGGGCAGGGAGGATCACCCCTCCACTTT. Supplemented by reference TRBV2 and TRBJ1-6, the full variable domain reads EPEVTQTPSHQVTQMGQEVILRCVPISNHLYFYWYRQILGQKVEFLVSFYNNEISEKSEIFDDQFSVERPDGSNFTLKIRSTKLEDSAMYFCASRGQGGSPLHFGNGTRLTVT.

The chain uses TRBV7-9 and TRBJ1-2; 7 nucleotides line up with TRBD1. Germline values: CDR1 SEHNR, CDR2 FQNEAQ (reference sequence). V trimming: 3 bases; J trimming: 8 bases; junction bases outside the gene matches: 12. The CDR3 is 15 residues long. The CDR3 nucleotides are TGTGCCAGCAGCTTCGAGGGACAGACCCGGTCGGGCTACACCTTC. Translating gives CASSFEGQTRSGYTF.

The count of this clone is one. J is TRBJ1-1 and V is TRBV19; no clear D. Deletions cut 1 base from V and 3 bases from J, with 6 bases between. The CDR3 extends over 13 amino acids. In germline, CDR1 is LNHDA, CDR2 SQIVND (reference sequence). The CDR3 loop reads CASSIGRYTEAFF. In DNA, the CDR3 is TGTGCCAGTAGTATAGGCAGATACACTGAAGCTTTCTTT.

This sequence joins TRBV9 and TRBJ2-2; possible D gene TRBD1, 6 bases. The CDR3 is made up of 16 amino acids. The V and J ends lost 2 bases and 1 base respectively, with 12 bases between them. CDR1 and CDR2 (germline): SGDLS, YYNGEE. CDR3 loop: CASSVDPGQNTGELFF. CDR3 DNA: TGTGCCAGCAGCGTCGATCCGGGACAGAACACCGGGGAGCTGTTTTTT.

The rearrangement links TRBV5-4 to TRBJ1-2; D is perhaps TRBD1 (5 bases). The CDR3 totals 13 residues. Trimming removed 4 bases from V and 7 bases from J, with 14 bases in between. Germline V gene data show CDR1 as SGHNT and CDR2 as YYREEE (reference sequence). CDR3: CASSRDQRGGYTF. CDR3 DNA: TGTGCCAGCAGCAGAGATCAAAGGGGTGGCTACACCTTC.

V usage is TRBV15 and J usage is TRBJ1-2, with 7 bases fitting TRBD1. This CDR3 is built from 15 residues. From germline, CDR1 is LNHNV and CDR2 YYDKDF (reference sequence). The junction had 15 bases not matched to a gene; V was cut back by 8 bases and J by 6 bases. CDR3 in amino acids: CATREGARSSDGYTF. CDR3 nucleotides: TGTGCCACCCGGGAGGGGGCGCGCTCGTCCGATGGCTACACCTTC.

This clone was seen only a few times. V is TRBV7-2 and J is TRBJ2-1; TRBD1 agrees at 7 bases. Germline V CDR1 and CDR2: SGHTA, FQGNSA. Unmatched junction bases numbered 4, after V lost 1 base and J lost 1 base. This CDR3 spans 16 amino acids. DNA for the CDR3: TGTGCCAGCAGCTTAGGGGGACAGCCTTCCTACAATGAGCAGTTCTTC. It is translated as CASSLGGQPSYNEQFF.

The chain is built from TRBV7-2 and TRBJ2-7; 9 nucleotides agree with TRBD1. CDR1 is SGHTA and CDR2 is FQGNSA in the germline V gene. V lost 2 bases, J lost 5 bases, and 7 bases stayed unmatched. This CDR3 has 15 amino acids. CDR3 nucleotides: TGTGCCAGCAGCTTATCACAGGGGGCGAGGAACGAGCAGTACTTC. The encoded protein is CASSLSQGARNEQYF.

Only one count was recorded for this clone. The rearrangement uses TRBV28 and TRBJ2-1; TRBD2 aligns across 11 bases. There are 15 residues in the CDR3. Germline lookup yields CDR1 MDHEN and CDR2 SYDVKM. The ends lost 5 bases at V and 4 bases at J; junction bases unmatched: 4. CDR3 nucleotide sequence: TGTGCCAGCAGTAATAGCGGGAGGGGTTACAATGAGCAGTTCTTC. Protein sequence: CASSNSGRGYNEQFF.

A single count supports this clone. V is TRBV7-6 and J is TRBJ2-2, with 12 bases matching TRBD2. After removal of 4 bases from V and 4 bases from J, the junction contained 1 base not matched to a gene. CDR3 length: 15 residues. CDR1 and CDR2 from the germline V gene are SGHVS and FNYEAQ. CDR3 in amino acids: CASSWGLAGTGELFF. The CDR3 DNA follows: TGTGCCAGCAGCTGGGGACTAGCGGGCACCGGGGAGCTGTTTTTT.

V gene TRBV10-2 combines with J gene TRBJ1-4; the D gene is possibly TRBD1 (5 bases). Per the germline V gene, CDR1 is WSHSY and CDR2 is SAAADI. The CDR3 has 14 amino acids. Between the trimmed V and J ends, which lost 8 bases and 7 bases, there was a span of 17 bases. The CDR3 DNA reads as TGCGCCAGCTGTACAGGTCCAGGCTCTGAAAAACTGTTTTTT. Its translation is CASCTGPGSEKLFF.

The CDR3 is CASRYSSGGARGYTF. The CDR3 nucleotides read TGTGCCAGCAGATACTCCTCGGGGGGGGCGCGGGGCTACACCTTC. This chain links TRBV7-2 with TRBJ1-2; D is perhaps TRBD1 (6 bases). CDR3 length: 15 residues. With 6 bases removed from V and 8 bases from J, the gap between germline ends came to 22 bases. Germline V lookup: CDR1 SGHTA, CDR2 FQGNSA.

The rearrangement links TRBV18 to TRBJ2-7; a possible D gene is TRBD1 (6 bases). The CDR3 totals 16 residues. Germline-derived CDR1 and CDR2 are KGHSH and LQKENI. Trimming took off 3 bases at V and 6 bases at J, with 21 bases between the two ends. CDR3 protein: CASSPQGWESGPEQYF. The CDR3 coding sequence is TGTGCCAGCTCACCGCAGGGGTGGGAGTCTGGTCCCGAGCAGTACTTC.

The chain employs TRBV5-6 and TRBJ2-7; a weak D match, TRBD2 (7 bases). Germline V gives CDR1 SGHDT, CDR2 YYEEEE. V lost 0 bases to trimming and J lost 2 bases, with 18 bases between them. The CDR3 has 17 amino acids. CDR3 nucleotides: TGTGCCAGCAGCTTGGCCGGGGCGGGGGCCGGTCCCTACGAGCAGTACTTC. This translates into CASSLAGAGAGPYEQYF.

This sequence joins TRBV11-2 and TRBJ2-3; 10 bases match TRBD1. CDR1 and CDR2 from the germline V gene are SGHAT and FQNNGV. The CDR3 length is 18 residues. Unmatched junction bases numbered 9, after V lost 1 base and J lost 2 bases. As DNA, the CDR3 is TGTGCCAGCAGCTTAGGCGCGAGGGGACAGGGGAACACAGATACGCAGTATTTT. This encodes CASSLGARGQGNTDTQYF.